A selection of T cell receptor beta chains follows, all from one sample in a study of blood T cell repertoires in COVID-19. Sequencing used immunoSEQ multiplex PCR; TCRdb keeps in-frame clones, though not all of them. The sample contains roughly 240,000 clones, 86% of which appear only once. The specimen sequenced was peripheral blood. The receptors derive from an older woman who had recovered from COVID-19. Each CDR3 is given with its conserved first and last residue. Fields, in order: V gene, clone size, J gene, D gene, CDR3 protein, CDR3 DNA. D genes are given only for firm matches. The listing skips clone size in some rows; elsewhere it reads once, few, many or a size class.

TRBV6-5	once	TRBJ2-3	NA	CASRDSPDTQYF	TGTGCCAGCAGGGACTCCCCAGATACGCAGTATTTT
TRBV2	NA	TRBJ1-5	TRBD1	CASSYQSGTGGNQPQHF	TGTGCCAGCAGCTACCAGTCCGGGACAGGGGGAAATCAGCCCCAGCATTTT
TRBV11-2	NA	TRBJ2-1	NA	CASSPGGLSLNEQFF	TGTGCCAGCAGCCCGGGGGGCCTCTCCCTCAATGAGCAGTTCTTC
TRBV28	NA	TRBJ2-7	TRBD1	CASSFNRGYEQYF	TGTGCCAGCAGTTTTAACAGGGGGTACGAGCAGTACTTC
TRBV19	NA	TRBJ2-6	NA	CASSVHDTSGANVLTF	TGTGCCAGTAGTGTACACGATACCTCTGGGGCCAACGTCCTGACTTTC
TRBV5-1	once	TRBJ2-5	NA	CASSVDLWTQYF	TGCGCCAGCAGCGTAGATCTATGGACCCAGTACTTC
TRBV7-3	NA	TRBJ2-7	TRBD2	CASSSGLAGAYEQYF	TGTGCCAGCAGCTCGGGACTAGCGGGGGCCTACGAGCAGTACTTC
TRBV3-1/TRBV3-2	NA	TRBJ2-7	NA	CASSPTATGSEQYF	TGTGCCAGCAGCCCAACTGCCACAGGGTCCGAGCAGTACTTC
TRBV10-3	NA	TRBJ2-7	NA	CAISDYTGGYEQYF	TGTGCCATCAGTGATTATACCGGGGGCTACGAGCAGTACTTC
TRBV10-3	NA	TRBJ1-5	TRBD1	CAISGIQGATQTQHF	TGTGCCATCAGTGGAATACAGGGGGCAACTCAAACCCAGCATTTT
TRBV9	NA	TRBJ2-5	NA	CASSVQGRETQYF	TGTGCCAGCAGCGTACAGGGTAGAGAGACCCAGTACTTC
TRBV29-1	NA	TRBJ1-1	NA	CSAPSVGVNTEAFF	TGCAGCGCACCCTCGGTCGGGGTGAACACTGAAGCTTTCTTT
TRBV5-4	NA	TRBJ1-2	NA	CASSPGNQNYGYTF	TGTGCCAGCAGCCCAGGGAATCAGAACTATGGCTACACCTTC
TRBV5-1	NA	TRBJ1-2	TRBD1	CASSSGTAQGVGYTF	TGCGCCAGCAGCTCCGGGACAGCGCAGGGGGTTGGCTACACCTTC
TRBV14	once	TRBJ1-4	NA	CASSQVVGVQGEKLFF	TGTGCCAGCAGCCAAGTCGTGGGGGTACAGGGTGAAAAACTGTTTTTT
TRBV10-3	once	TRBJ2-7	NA	CAISGTTGQFYEQYF	TGTGCCATCAGTGGGACGACCGGACAGTTCTACGAGCAGTACTTC
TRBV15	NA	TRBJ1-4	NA	CATSREGREGEKLFF	TGTGCCACCAGCAGGGAGGGCAGGGAGGGTGAAAAACTGTTTTTT
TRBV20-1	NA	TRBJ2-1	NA	CSARGGGNQFF	TGCAGTGCTAGAGGGGGCGGTAACCAGTTCTTC
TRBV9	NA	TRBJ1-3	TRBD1	CASSVRPGQVSGNTIYF	TGTGCCAGCAGCGTCCGGCCGGGACAGGTCTCTGGAAACACCATATATTTT
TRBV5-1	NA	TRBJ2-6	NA	CASSPTGAAGLGFSGANVLTF	TGCGCCAGCAGCCCCACGGGCGCGGCAGGGTTGGGTTTCTCTGGGGCCAACGTCCTGACTTTC
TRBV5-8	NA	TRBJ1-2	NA	CASSPGFSYTF	TGTGCCAGCAGCCCAGGGTTCAGCTACACCTTC
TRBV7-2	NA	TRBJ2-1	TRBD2	CASSLGLAGGQNEQFF	TGTGCCAGCAGCTTAGGACTAGCGGGGGGGCAGAATGAGCAGTTCTTC
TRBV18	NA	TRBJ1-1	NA	CASSPPIERSEAFF	TGTGCCAGCTCACCACCGATAGAACGGTCTGAAGCTTTCTTT
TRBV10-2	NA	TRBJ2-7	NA	CASSEGRSYEQYF	TGCGCCAGCAGTGAAGGGAGATCCTACGAGCAGTACTTC
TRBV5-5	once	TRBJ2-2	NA	CASSLQGGPGAGELFF	TGTGCCAGCAGCTTGCAGGGGGGCCCCGGGGCCGGGGAGCTGTTTTTT